This passage covers 25 T cell receptor beta chains from one sample sequenced in a study of identical twins. TCRdb reprocessed the 5' RACE reads via MiXCR and lists one record per CDR3 protein. The sample includes around 100,000 distinct CDR3 sequences, about 6% seen only once; the top ten take about 12%. Sequencing was done on a sample of memory T cells sorted from blood. These receptors were obtained from a woman aged 50 to 60 in good health.

As concerns this clonotype: Since a much larger clone is just one base distant, this may be a read error. V usage is TRBV6-5 and J usage is TRBJ2-3; tentatively, D is TRBD1 or TRBD2 (5 bases each). V lost 5 bases and J lost 4, with 16 bases in between. This CDR3 is built from 15 residues. CDR1 MNHEY and CDR2 SVGAGI come from the germline V gene. In DNA, the CDR3 is TGTGCCAGCAGTGCCTCCTGGGGGATGCCAGATACGCAGTATTTT. Protein product: CASSASWGMPDTQYF.

Ten or more counts support this clonotype. This rearrangement joins TRBV11-2 to TRBJ2-1; D is tentatively TRBD1 or TRBD2 (6 bases each). V lost 5 bases, J lost 10 bases, and 12 bases lay in between. Germline CDR1 reads SGHAT; CDR2 reads FQNNGV. This CDR3 is built from 12 residues. CDR3 nucleotide sequence: TGTGCCAGCAGCGGAGGGGGTTGGGAGCAGTTCTTC. It encodes CASSGGGWEQFF.

Ten or more counts support this clonotype. The chain has TRBV24-1 and TRBJ2-5, with D unresolved. CDR1 is KGHDR and CDR2 is SFDVKD in the germline V gene. V dropped 5 bases and J dropped 5 bases, with 11 bases sitting between them. This CDR3 is 13 amino acids long. CDR3 nucleotide sequence: TGTGCCACCAGTGGTCCTCCCCGGGAGACCCAGTACTTC. Translating it yields CATSGPPRETQYF.

This clonotype was seen repeatedly, ten times or more. The gene calls are TRBV20-1 and TRBJ2-3; D uncertain. Trimming shortened V by 0 bases and J by 0 bases, and 19 bases separated the two germline ends. Germline V gives CDR1 DFQATT, CDR2 SNEGSKA (reference sequence). The CDR3 covers 18 residues. The CDR3 is CSARDRKESRRSTDTQYF. The CDR3 region has the DNA TGCAGTGCTAGAGATCGCAAGGAAAGCCGGCGCAGCACAGATACGCAGTATTTT.

This clonotype came up many times. The rearrangement uses TRBV29-1 and TRBJ2-1; 15 bases match TRBD2. The CDR3 is 15 amino acids. The J segment lost 9 bases and the V segment lost 7 bases, leaving 10 bases of the junction unmatched. The germline V gene has CDR1 SQVTM and CDR2 ANQGSEA. The CDR3 loop reads CSATPGLAGGGEQFF. The DNA of the CDR3 is TGCAGCGCCACACCGGGACTAGCGGGAGGTGGTGAGCAGTTCTTC.

The sample holds many counts of this clonotype. The chain combines TRBV30 with TRBJ2-1; TRBD2 might be the D (5 bases). Germline values: CDR1 GTSNPN, CDR2 SVGIG (reference sequence). V was clipped by 3 bases and J by 9 bases, with 12 bases between them. CDR3 size: 12 residues. CDR3 amino acids: CAWRLVSGEQFF. The CDR3 DNA reads as TGTGCCTGGAGACTAGTCAGTGGTGAGCAGTTCTTC.

The table lists this clonotype with a few counts. V gene TRBV15 combines with J gene TRBJ2-7; TRBD2 matches at 7 bases. J lost 1 base, V lost 5 bases, and 8 bases had no gene match. Germline CDR1 is LNHNV and CDR2 is YYDKDF (reference sequence). CDR3 length equals 15 residues. The CDR3 bases are TGTGCCACCAGCGCCCGCCGGGACTATTCCTACGAGCAGTACTTC. The encoded protein is CATSARRDYSYEQYF.

This clonotype was found many times. The chain combines TRBV29-1 with TRBJ1-2; the D gene is possibly TRBD1 (5 bases). The CDR3 loop spans 15 amino acids. V lost 4 bases and J 10 bases, leaving 25 bases between the germline ends. CDR1 and CDR2 from the germline V gene are SQVTM and ANQGSEA. The CDR3: CSVGEGIPGRYPYTF. The CDR3 bases are TGCAGCGTTGGAGAGGGGATCCCAGGGAGGTATCCCTACACCTTC.

V and J are TRBV2 and TRBJ2-1; D is perhaps TRBD1 or TRBD2 (8 bases each). The CDR3 contains 16 residues. V lost 6 bases and J lost 9, with 24 bases in between. The germline gives CDR1 SNHLY, CDR2 FYNNEI. The CDR3 loop reads CASRTGGSGTRAEQFF. CDR3 DNA sequence: TGTGCCAGCAGAACAGGGGGTAGCGGGACGAGGGCTGAGCAGTTCTTC.

Many counts were recorded for this clonotype. CDR3 loop: CSAFGAGQGQPQHF. The CDR3 region has the DNA TGCAGTGCTTTCGGTGCGGGACAAGGCCAGCCCCAGCATTTT. J is TRBJ1-5 and V is TRBV20-1; tentative D call: TRBD1 (6 bases). Trimming pared 5 bases from V and 7 bases from J, leaving 18 bases between. Germline V gene sequence: CDR1 DFQATT, CDR2 SNEGSKA (reference sequence). This CDR3 comprises 14 residues.

The gene calls are TRBV6-1 and TRBJ2-5; possibly TRBD2 for D (5 bases). V shed 0 bases and J shed 9 bases, with 14 bases lying between them. CDR3 length: 14 amino acids. Germline CDR1 is MNHNS and CDR2 is SASEGT. The CDR3 region is CASSEAGDVIAQYF. Here the CDR3 DNA reads TGTGCCAGCAGTGAAGCGGGAGACGTGATCGCCCAGTACTTC.

This clonotype was detected ten times or more. V and J are TRBV4-1 and TRBJ2-5, with TRBD1 identical over 7 bases. CDR1 and CDR2 (germline): MGHRA, YSYEKL. This CDR3 has 15 residues. V trimming: 2 bases; J trimming: 2 bases; junction bases outside the gene matches: 5. The CDR3 protein is CASSQHGTAQETQYF. CDR3 coding DNA: TGCGCCAGCAGCCAACACGGGACAGCACAAGAGACCCAGTACTTC.

Judged by abundance, this clonotype is medium-sized. The rearrangement uses TRBV16 and TRBJ2-7; D gene ambiguous. Germline CDR1 KGHSY, CDR2 FQNENV. CDR3 length: 11 residues. Trimming removed 4 bases from V and 3 bases from J, with 4 bases in between. The CDR3 loop is CASSLGYEQYF. The CDR3 nucleotides are TGTGCCAGCAGCCTTGGCTACGAGCAGTACTTC.

This chain uses TRBV11-2 with TRBJ2-2; TRBD2 is a possible D gene (6 bases). This CDR3 has 15 residues. V was clipped by 1 base and J by 5 bases, with 11 bases between them. From germline, CDR1 is SGHAT and CDR2 FQNNGV. The CDR3 sequence is CASSLVGGTTGELFF. The CDR3 nucleotides are TGTGCCAGCAGCTTAGTAGGCGGGACGACCGGGGAGCTGTTTTTT. The variable domain in full, with the rest retrieved from reference TRBV11-2 and TRBJ2-2, is EAGVAQSPRYKIIEKRQSVAFWCNPISGHATLYWYQQILGQGPKLLIQFQNNGVVDDSQLPKDRFSAERLKGVDSTLKIQPAKLEDSAVYLCASSLVGGTTGELFFGEGSRLTVL.

At least ten counts were recorded for this clonotype. The chain employs TRBV27 and TRBJ2-7, with 11 bases fitting TRBD2. The trim removed 2 bases at V and 6 bases at J, leaving 3 bases unmatched. The CDR3 totals 14 residues. Germline V lookup: CDR1 MNHEY, CDR2 SMNVEV (reference sequence). Here the CDR3 DNA reads TGTGCCAGCAGTTTAGTTCTAGCGGGAGGCGAGCAGTACTTC. Its translation is CASSLVLAGGEQYF.

This clonotype was seen only a few times. The chain recombines TRBV19 with TRBJ1-2, with 11 positions matching TRBD1. Germline V gene lookup returns CDR1 LNHDA and CDR2 SQIVND (reference sequence). This CDR3 has 13 residues. Trimming cost V 7 bases and J 8 bases; bases outside gene matches: 6. DNA of the CDR3: TGTGCCAGTAAGGGACAGGGGGACTTCGGCTACACCTTC. Its protein is CASKGQGDFGYTF.

This clonotype occurred many times. CDR3 DNA sequence: TGTGCCAGCAGGTACAGAGGGAGCGCCGGGGAGCTGTTTTTT. The encoded protein is CASRYRGSAGELFF. The chain couples TRBV11-3 to TRBJ2-2; D might be TRBD2 (5 bases). The germline gives CDR1 SGHNT, CDR2 YENEEA. The CDR3 loop spans 14 amino acids. With 6 bases removed from V and 6 bases from J, the gap between germline ends came to 14 bases.

This clonotype was found many times. The chain links TRBV7-9 to TRBJ2-5, with D possibly matching TRBD1 (6 bases). The CDR3 loop spans 14 amino acids. The V and J ends lost 4 bases and 5 bases respectively, with 14 bases between them. Germline assignment: CDR1 SEHNR and CDR2 FQNEAQ (reference sequence). CDR3 coding DNA: TGTGCCAGCAGCTACACAGGGAAGCGGGAGACCCAGTACTTC. It is translated as CASSYTGKRETQYF.

This clonotype was counted many times. This rearrangement joins TRBV20-1 to TRBJ2-1; D perhaps matches TRBD2 (6 bases). Trimming stripped 6 bases from V and 8 bases from J, with 14 bases between. CDR1 is DFQATT, CDR2 SNEGSKA, per germline (reference sequence). The CDR3 length is 12 residues. This CDR3 is CSARRSGDEQFF. Here the CDR3 DNA reads TGCAGTGCCCGTCGGTCGGGAGATGAGCAGTTCTTC.

This clonotype was seen at least ten times. The rearrangement uses TRBV5-1 and TRBJ2-1; the match to TRBD2 covers 9 bases. Unmatched junction bases numbered 8, after V lost 6 bases and J lost 4 bases. CDR3 length: 15 amino acids. Germline values: CDR1 SGHRS, CDR2 YFSETQ. CDR3 region: CASTRASGMYNEQFF. CDR3 nucleotide sequence: TGCGCCAGCACCAGGGCTAGCGGGATGTACAATGAGCAGTTCTTC.

The chain links TRBV20-1 to TRBJ1-2; 9 positions match TRBD1. The germline gives CDR1 DFQATT, CDR2 SNEGSKA (reference sequence). Unmatched junction bases numbered 5, after V lost 4 bases and J lost 8 bases. This CDR3 spans 12 amino acids. DNA for the CDR3: TGCAGTGCTACCGACAGGGGGGAAGGCTACACCTTC. Amino acids: CSATDRGEGYTF.

This clonotype occurred many times. V is TRBV7-2 and J is TRBJ2-3; the D gene could be TRBD1 or TRBD2 (5 bases each). Trimming cost V 8 bases and J 1 base, with 16 bases left between them. This CDR3 spans 15 amino acids. The germline CDR1 and CDR2 sequences are SGHTA and FQGNSA. The CDR3 reads CASSETGLGTDTQYF. The CDR3 region has the DNA TGTGCCAGCTCCGAAACAGGACTCGGCACAGATACGCAGTATTTT.

This clonotype was counted ten times or more. This chain joins TRBV5-1 and TRBJ2-5; TRBD2 might be the D (6 bases). The CDR3 spans 17 residues. Trimming cost V 0 bases and J 4 bases, with 19 bases left between them. Per the germline V gene, CDR1 is SGHRS and CDR2 is YFSETQ. CDR3 residues: CASSLGVAERWGETQYF. For the CDR3, the DNA is TGCGCCAGCAGCTTGGGGGTAGCGGAGAGGTGGGGAGAGACCCAGTACTTC.

At least ten counts were recorded for this clonotype. The chain recombines TRBV20-1 with TRBJ2-4, with unresolved D. Germline CDR1 is DFQATT and CDR2 is SNEGSKA (reference sequence). The CDR3 spans 15 residues. V was pared by 3 bases and J by 0 bases, with 12 bases between. CDR3 in amino acids: CSARLPEKAKNIQYF. DNA of the CDR3: TGCAGTGCTAGGTTGCCTGAAAAAGCCAAAAACATTCAGTACTTC.

The sample holds many counts of this clonotype. This chain joins TRBV29-1 and TRBJ1-5; D gene unclear. The CDR3 is made up of 13 amino acids. Germline loops: CDR1 SQVTM, CDR2 ANQGSEA. Trimming cost V 4 bases and J 5 bases, with 12 bases left between them. Here the CDR3 DNA reads TGCAGCGTTGGGGGAGGGTACGATCAGCCCCAGCATTTT. It is translated as CSVGGGYDQPQHF.